The clone carrying this TCR beta chain was observed a few times. The antigen remains unidentified. These data originate in a study of cytomegalovirus exposure and HLA in healthy donors. Study as a whole: Assignment to the Caucasian-associated ancestry cluster applied to approximately 80% of the approximately 380 genotyped donors. Study-wide points: Presence/absence analyses took donor sequencing depth as roughly uniform.

Researchers ran the PCR with 60 Vbeta and 13 Jbeta primers. Some clones are missing from TCRdb's copy, which holds only in-frame ones; the method was immunoSEQ multiplex PCR. The sample comprises roughly 180,000 clones, around 70% of which are singletons, and 2.5% to 3.5% rests with the top ten. CDR3 size: 13 residues. CDR1 is GTSNPN and CDR2 is SVGIG in the germline V gene (reference sequence). V was cut by 2 bases and J by 17 bases, with 19 bases left in between. The sequenced sample consisted of PBMCs. The chain links TRBV30 to TRBJ1-6; D is perhaps TRBD1 (5 bases). This TCR derives from a male donor in good health and CMV-seronegative. DNA for the CDR3: TGTGCCTGGAGTCTCGGGGGGAAGGCTCCCTTCCACTTT. Translated, it gives CAWSLGGKAPFHF.